Shown below are 24 T cell receptor beta chains from a single sample sequenced in a study of T cells in tuberculosis. The assay was immunoSEQ multiplex PCR, and TCRdb's table has in-frame clones only and misses some. Of about 20,000 clones in the sample, over 75% are singletons; the top ten hold roughly 14%. The sample taken for sequencing was PBMCs. These receptors all come from a donor aged 5 to 30 with latent tuberculosis or without tuberculosis infection.

The CDR3 bases are TGCGCCAGCAGCCCCGTCAGTGTGTGGCACACCGGGGAGCTGTTTTTT. Its translation is CASSPVSVWHTGELFF. This chain uses TRBV5-1 with TRBJ2-2; no definite D call. The V gene lost 4 bases and the J gene lost 3 bases, with 16 bases spanning the gap. Per the germline V gene, CDR1 is SGHRS and CDR2 is YFSETQ. The CDR3 extends over 16 amino acids.

The DNA of the CDR3 is TGTGCCACCCCCCGATCCGGAGCTAACTATGGCTACACCTTC. This translates into CATPRSGANYGYTF. The chain couples TRBV28 to TRBJ1-2, with D unclear. Trimming stripped 10 bases from V and 0 bases from J, with 15 bases between. The V gene's germline CDR1 is MDHEN and CDR2 SYDVKM. This CDR3 has 14 residues.

The chain recombines TRBV27 with TRBJ2-5; perhaps TRBD2 as D (6 bases). V was shortened by 5 bases and J by 4 bases, with 17 bases between the two germline ends. Germline V CDR1 and CDR2: MNHEY, SMNVEV (reference sequence). This CDR3 region has 15 residues. The CDR3 loop reads CASSPRWEVRETQYF. CDR3 sequence (DNA): TGTGCCAGCAGTCCCCGATGGGAGGTCCGAGAGACCCAGTACTTC.

The chain is built from TRBV19 and TRBJ1-6, with TRBD1 identical over 8 bases. Germline values: CDR1 LNHDA, CDR2 SQIVND (reference sequence). This CDR3 region has 13 residues. After removal of 6 bases from V and 10 bases from J, the junction contained 5 bases not matched to a gene. The CDR3 here is CASSGTGHSPLHF. The CDR3 nucleotides read TGTGCCAGTAGCGGGACAGGTCACTCACCCCTCCACTTT.

The chain carries TRBV7-8 and TRBJ1-5; D call uncertain. Trimming left V 5 bases short and J 3 bases short, with 11 bases between. CDR3 length: 14 amino acids. Germline-derived CDR1 and CDR2 are SGHVS and FQNEAQ. The CDR3 spells CASSRDLYNQPQHF. CDR3 in DNA: TGTGCCAGCAGCCGGGATTTATACAATCAGCCCCAGCATTTT.

The V gene is TRBV5-6, the J gene TRBJ2-4, with D maybe TRBD1 (7 bases). V shed 4 bases and J shed 7 bases, with 18 bases lying between them. The germline V gene has CDR1 SGHDT and CDR2 YYEEEE. This CDR3 spans 15 amino acids. CDR3 DNA: TGTGCCAGCAGCCTCGCAGGGGGACTGGGGAACATTCAGTACTTC. It codes for CASSLAGGLGNIQYF.

This sequence joins TRBV6-6 and TRBJ1-3; maybe TRBD1 (5 bases). Germline V gene lookup returns CDR1 MNHNY and CDR2 SVGAGI (reference sequence). This CDR3 has 14 residues. V gave up 2 bases and J gave up 7 bases, with 12 bases separating them. CDR3: CASSYGQGLNTIYF. The CDR3 region has the DNA TGTGCCAGCAGTTACGGTCAGGGTCTGAACACCATATATTTT.

J is TRBJ2-5 and V is TRBV25-1, with 7 bases identical to TRBD2. Trimming removed 4 bases from V and 3 bases from J; junction bases left unmatched: 8. This CDR3 is 15 amino acids long. The germline gives CDR1 MGHDK, CDR2 SYGVNS. CDR3 amino acids: CASSGSPGGKETQYF. CDR3 coding DNA: TGTGCCAGCAGTGGAAGTCCGGGGGGAAAAGAGACCCAGTACTTC.

The chain has TRBV10-3 and TRBJ1-2; 9 bases map to TRBD1. The junction had 7 bases not matched to a gene; V was cut back by 3 bases and J by 5 bases. Germline CDR1 ENHRY, CDR2 SYGVKD. The CDR3 runs 15 residues. CDR3 in amino acids: CAISDIGQGMYGYTF. The CDR3 DNA follows: TGTGCCATCAGTGATATAGGACAGGGGATGTATGGCTACACCTTC.

The CDR3 DNA sequence: TGTGCCAGCAGTACGAGGGGAGGTAATTCACCCCTCCACTTT. Encoded protein: CASSTRGGNSPLHF. This rearrangement joins TRBV9 to TRBJ1-6; a possible D gene is TRBD1 (5 bases). The V gene's germline CDR1 is SGDLS and CDR2 YYNGEE. This CDR3 spans 14 amino acids. The ends were cut back, 5 bases at V and 6 bases at J, with 12 bases in the middle.

The chain couples TRBV5-6 to TRBJ1-1, with a possible D match to TRBD1 (6 bases). Deletions cut 4 bases from V and 3 bases from J, with 7 bases between. CDR3 length equals 12 residues. Germline CDR1 SGHDT, CDR2 YYEEEE. The CDR3 sequence is CASSPGDTEAFF. Here the CDR3 DNA reads TGTGCCAGCAGCCCAGGGGACACTGAAGCTTTCTTT. The full variable domain, with the rest looked up from reference TRBV5-6 and TRBJ1-1, is DAGVTQSPTHLIKTRGQQVTLRCSPKSGHDTVSWYQQALGQGPQFIFQYYEEEERQRGNFPDRFSGHQFPNYSSELNVNALLLGDSALYLCASSPGDTEAFFGQGTRLTVV.

The chain recombines TRBV19 with TRBJ2-3; no clear D. CDR1 is LNHDA, CDR2 SQIVND, per germline (reference sequence). V lost 5 bases and J 1 base, leaving 10 bases between the germline ends. There are 14 residues in the CDR3. The CDR3 here is CASSPSRGTDTQYF. In DNA, the CDR3 is TGTGCCAGTAGTCCCAGCCGGGGCACAGATACGCAGTATTTT.

The chain has TRBV5-1 and TRBJ1-6, with D possibly being TRBD1 (5 bases). Germline V lookup: CDR1 SGHRS, CDR2 YFSETQ. The V gene lost 5 bases and the J gene lost 0 bases, with 21 bases spanning the gap. This CDR3 has 19 residues. The chain's CDR3 is CASSSGAFGGSSYNSPLHF. DNA of the CDR3: TGCGCCAGCAGTAGTGGGGCGTTCGGGGGAAGCTCCTATAATTCACCCCTCCACTTT.

This chain uses TRBV11-2 with TRBJ2-2; D is unclear. Trimming pared 0 bases from V and 7 bases from J, leaving 9 bases between. CDR1 and CDR2 (germline): SGHAT, FQNNGV. This CDR3 comprises 14 residues. Here the CDR3 reads CASSLDYRGGELFF. DNA of the CDR3: TGTGCCAGCAGCTTAGACTACCGCGGCGGGGAGCTGTTTTTT. Full variable domain (rest looked up from reference TRBV11-2 and TRBJ2-2): EAGVAQSPRYKIIEKRQSVAFWCNPISGHATLYWYQQILGQGPKLLIQFQNNGVVDDSQLPKDRFSAERLKGVDSTLKIQPAKLEDSAVYLCASSLDYRGGELFFGEGSRLTVL.

This chain joins TRBV7-2 and TRBJ2-1, with 10 bases lining up with TRBD2. CDR1 and CDR2 (germline): SGHTA, FQGNSA. CDR3 length equals 16 residues. After removal of 0 bases from V and 8 bases from J, the junction contained 7 bases not matched to a gene. Here the CDR3 DNA reads TGTGCCAGCAGCTTAGCGCGGCTAGCGGGGGTCTATGAGCAGTTCTTC. It translates to CASSLARLAGVYEQFF.

This rearrangement joins TRBV29-1 to TRBJ2-3; 9 positions agree with TRBD1. This CDR3 has 15 amino acids. V shed 6 bases, J shed 0 bases, and the junction held 7 bases outside the gene matches. Germline CDR1 reads SQVTM; CDR2 reads ANQGSEA. CDR3 sequence reads: CSVAPGQGSTDTQYF. CDR3 DNA: TGCAGCGTCGCCCCGGGACAGGGAAGCACAGATACGCAGTATTTT.

V usage is TRBV19 and J usage is TRBJ1-5, with unresolved D. The length of the CDR3 is 13 residues. Germline CDR1 is LNHDA and CDR2 is SQIVND (reference sequence). Trimming removed 5 bases at V and 9 bases at J, with 14 bases between. The CDR3 sequence is CASSVGNLGPQHF. The CDR3 nucleotides read TGTGCCAGTAGTGTCGGGAACCTTGGGCCCCAGCATTTT. Full variable domain (remainder filled in from reference TRBV19 and TRBJ1-5): DGGITQSPKYLFRKEGQNVTLSCEQNLNHDAMYWYRQDPGQGLRLIYYSQIVNDFQKGDIAEGYSVSREKKESFPLTVTSAQKNPTAFYLCASSVGNLGPQHFGDGTRLSIL.

This clone was observed a single time. V and J are TRBV4-2 and TRBJ2-2; perhaps TRBD2 as D (8 bases). The germline CDR1 and CDR2 sequences are LGHNA and YNFKEQ. The CDR3 is made up of 19 amino acids. Trimming left V 0 bases short and J 1 base short, with 18 bases between. As DNA, the CDR3 is TGTGCCAGCAGCCAAGAAGCGGGGGCGCAGGGGGTGAACACCGGGGAGCTGTTTTTT. Amino acids: CASSQEAGAQGVNTGELFF.

This clone appeared a single time. The chain couples TRBV6-5 to TRBJ1-1, with TRBD1 matching over 8 bases. CDR1 is MNHEY and CDR2 is SVGAGI in the germline V gene. J was trimmed by 4 bases and V by 4 bases; bases with no gene match: 5. The CDR3 sequence is 14 residues long. CDR3 loop: CASSSRGLSTEAFF. CDR3 nucleotide sequence: TGTGCCAGCAGTTCCAGGGGGCTGAGCACTGAAGCTTTCTTT.

The V call is TRBV9, the J call TRBJ1-2; TRBD1 might be the D (5 bases). This CDR3 region has 13 residues. The V end lost 0 bases, the J end lost 6 bases, and 9 bases lay between the germline ends. Germline V gene lookup returns CDR1 SGDLS and CDR2 YYNGEE. CDR3 protein: CASSVAGVDGYTF. CDR3 DNA sequence: TGTGCCAGCAGCGTAGCGGGGGTGGATGGCTACACCTTC.

This sequence joins TRBV7-8 and TRBJ2-1, with TRBD2 matching over 7 bases. With V trimmed by 2 bases and J by 8 bases, 6 bases remained unmatched. CDR1 is SGHVS and CDR2 is FQNEAQ in the germline V gene. There are 14 residues in the CDR3. CDR3 region: CASSLRTRVDEQFF. CDR3 nucleotide sequence: TGTGCCAGCAGCTTAAGGACTAGAGTTGATGAGCAGTTCTTC. Filled out from reference TRBV7-8 and TRBJ2-1, the complete variable domain reads GAGVSQSPRYKVAKRGQDVALRCDPISGHVSLFWYQQALGQGPEFLTYFQNEAQLDKSGLPSDRFFAERPEGSVSTLKIQRTQQEDSAVYLCASSLRTRVDEQFFGPGTRLTVL.

This clone appeared a few times. The genes are TRBV9 and TRBJ2-7; 7 bases fit TRBD1. The germline V gene encodes CDR1 SGDLS and CDR2 YYNGEE. This CDR3 is 14 amino acids long. Trimming took 2 bases from V and 2 from J; bases not matched to a gene: 4. Here the CDR3 DNA reads TGTGCCAGCAGCGTGGGACAGACAACCTACGAGCAGTACTTC. Protein: CASSVGQTTYEQYF.

This chain joins TRBV15 and TRBJ2-2; TRBD2 might be the D (5 bases). The CDR3 consists of 15 residues. The ends were cut back, 8 bases at V and 5 bases at J, with 18 bases in the middle. From germline, CDR1 is LNHNV and CDR2 YYDKDF (reference sequence). The CDR3, as DNA: TGTGCCACCTCCCCTGAGGGCGCGGAAACCGGGGAGCTGTTTTTT. It translates to CATSPEGAETGELFF.

The V and J genes are TRBV18 and TRBJ1-1; TRBD1 might be the D (5 bases). This CDR3 region has 13 residues. Germline V CDR1 and CDR2: KGHSH, LQKENI. V lost 3 bases to trimming and J lost 3 bases, with 8 bases between them. The CDR3 reads CASSPTGDTEAFF. CDR3 DNA sequence: TGTGCCAGCTCACCTACAGGCGACACTGAAGCTTTCTTT.